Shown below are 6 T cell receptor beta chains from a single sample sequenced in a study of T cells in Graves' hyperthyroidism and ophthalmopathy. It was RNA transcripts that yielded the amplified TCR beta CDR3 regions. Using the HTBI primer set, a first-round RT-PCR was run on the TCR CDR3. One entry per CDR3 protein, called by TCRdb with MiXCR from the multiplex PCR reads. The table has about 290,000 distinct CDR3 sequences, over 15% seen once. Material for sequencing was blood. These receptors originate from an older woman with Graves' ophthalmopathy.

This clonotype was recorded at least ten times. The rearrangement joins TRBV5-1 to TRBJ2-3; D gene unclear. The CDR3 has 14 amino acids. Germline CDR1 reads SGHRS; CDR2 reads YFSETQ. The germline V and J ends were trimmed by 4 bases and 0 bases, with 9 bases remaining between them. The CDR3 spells CASSGVPSTDTQYF. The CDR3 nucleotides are TGCGCCAGCAGCGGGGTCCCTAGCACAGATACGCAGTATTTT.

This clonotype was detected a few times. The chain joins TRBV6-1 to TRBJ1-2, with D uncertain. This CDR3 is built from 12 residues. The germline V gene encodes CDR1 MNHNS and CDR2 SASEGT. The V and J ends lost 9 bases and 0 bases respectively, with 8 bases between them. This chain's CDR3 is CASSTANYGYTF. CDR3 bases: TGTGCCAGTTCTACAGCTAACTATGGCTACACCTTC.

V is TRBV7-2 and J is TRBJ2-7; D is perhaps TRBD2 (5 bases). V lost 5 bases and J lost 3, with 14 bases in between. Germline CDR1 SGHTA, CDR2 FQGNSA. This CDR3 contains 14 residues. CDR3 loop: CASSLMGGGYEQYF. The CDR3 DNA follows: TGTGCCAGCAGCCTAATGGGTGGAGGCTACGAGCAGTACTTC.

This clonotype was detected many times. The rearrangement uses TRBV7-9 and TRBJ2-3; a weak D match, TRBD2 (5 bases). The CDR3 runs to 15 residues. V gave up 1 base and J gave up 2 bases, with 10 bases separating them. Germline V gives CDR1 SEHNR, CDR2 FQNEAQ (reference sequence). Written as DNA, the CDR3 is TGTGCCAGCAGCTTAGAGCGGATGAACACAGATACGCAGTATTTT. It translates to CASSLERMNTDTQYF.

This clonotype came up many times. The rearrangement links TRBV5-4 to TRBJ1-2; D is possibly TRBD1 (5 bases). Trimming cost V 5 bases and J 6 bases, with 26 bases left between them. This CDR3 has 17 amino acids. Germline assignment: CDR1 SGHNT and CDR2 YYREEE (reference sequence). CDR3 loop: CASRGGGVQGLGDGYTF. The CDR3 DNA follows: TGTGCCAGCAGGGGAGGAGGGGTCCAGGGCCTTGGAGATGGCTACACCTTC.

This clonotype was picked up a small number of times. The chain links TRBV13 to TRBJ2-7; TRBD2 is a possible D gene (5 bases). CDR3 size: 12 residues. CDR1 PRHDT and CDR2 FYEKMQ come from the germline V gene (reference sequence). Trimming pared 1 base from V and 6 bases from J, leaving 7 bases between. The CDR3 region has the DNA TGTGCCAGCAGCTTAGCGAGGGCCGAGCAGTACTTC. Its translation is CASSLARAEQYF. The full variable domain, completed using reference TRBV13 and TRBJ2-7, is AAGVIQSPRHLIKEKRETATLKCYPIPRHDTVYWYQQGPGQDPQFLISFYEKMQSDKGSIPDRFSAQQFSDYHSELNMSSLELGDSALYFCASSLARAEQYFGPGTRLTVT.